Below are 28 T cell receptor beta chains sequenced from a single sample in a study of T-cell reconstitution after alpha-beta-depleted transplantation in children (dated by TCRdb to 2016 to 2017). To prepare the library, PCR was applied. The sequencer listed for this sample is Illumina HiSeq 2500. Molecular barcoding was employed in the preparation of TCR libraries, with unique molecular identifiers being used to normalize TCRbeta repertoire quantification. TCRdb's own reprocessing of the public reads used fastp at Q25 and MiXCR and kept productive beta chains. Entries that share a CDR3 protein sequence are merged under the most common genes and DNA. The sample data list 600,000 to 700,000 distinct CDR3 sequences, and around 17% of these were observed just once. The ten largest clonotypes hold approximately 1% of the sample. Sequencing used PBMCs from the stem cell graft donor, obtained from the stem cell graft. The receptors originated from a human donor who donated a stem cell graft to a child with acute myeloid leukemia.

This clonotype was found a few times. J is TRBJ1-2 and V is TRBV28; 9 positions match TRBD1. CDR3 length equals 17 residues. Trimming removed 2 bases from V and 1 base from J; junction bases left unmatched: 8. Germline CDR1 and CDR2: MDHEN and SYDVKM. CDR3 region: CASSLGPGTGINYGYTF. The CDR3 coding sequence is TGTGCCAGCAGTTTAGGCCCTGGGACAGGGATTAACTATGGCTACACCTTC.

This clonotype occurred a few times. The gene calls are TRBV7-9 and TRBJ1-2; no firm D call. CDR1 is SEHNR, CDR2 FQNEAQ, per germline (reference sequence). This CDR3 spans 13 amino acids. Trimming took 1 base from V and 0 from J, leaving 3 bases between them. This CDR3 reads CASSLVTNYGYTF. CDR3 coding DNA: TGTGCCAGCAGCTTAGTAACTAACTATGGCTACACCTTC. Full variable domain (remainder filled in from reference TRBV7-9 and TRBJ1-2): DTGVSQNPRHKITKRGQNVTFRCDPISEHNRLYWYRQTLGQGPEFLTYFQNEAQLEKSRLLSDRFSAERPKGSFSTLEIQRTEQGDSAMYLCASSLVTNYGYTFGSGTRLTVV.

This clonotype came up once. The genes are TRBV9 and TRBJ1-3; 9 nucleotides align to TRBD1. This CDR3 comprises 16 residues. Germline CDR1 is SGDLS and CDR2 is YYNGEE. After removal of 0 bases from V and 2 bases from J, the junction contained 3 bases not matched to a gene. DNA for the CDR3: TGTGCCAGCAGCGTAGGGACAGGGGACCCTGGAAACACCATATATTTT. Protein sequence: CASSVGTGDPGNTIYF.

This clonotype was picked up many times. Here the CDR3 reads CASSLAISNEQYF. As DNA, the CDR3 is TGTGCCAGCAGCTTAGCGATCAGCAACGAGCAGTACTTC. The rearrangement uses TRBV7-8 and TRBJ2-7; no reliable D call. CDR1 SGHVS and CDR2 FQNEAQ come from the germline V gene. This CDR3 region has 13 residues. Trimming left V 0 bases short and J 5 bases short, with 8 bases between.

V is TRBV5-1 and J is TRBJ2-3; weak D call: TRBD1 (5 bases). The CDR3 runs to 15 residues. Germline assignment: CDR1 SGHRS and CDR2 YFSETQ. Trimming pared 0 bases from V and 5 bases from J, leaving 13 bases between. The CDR3 DNA follows: TGCGCCAGCAGCTTGGAGCAGGGAAGGGTAGATACGCAGTATTTT. This sequence encodes CASSLEQGRVDTQYF.

This clonotype came up many times. CDR3 sequence: CASSPATSGYNEQFF. In nucleotides, the CDR3 is TGTGCCAGCAGTCCGGCCACTAGCGGATACAATGAGCAGTTCTTC. This chain uses TRBV6-5 with TRBJ2-1; 8 nucleotides match TRBD2. Trimming at V came to 5 bases and at J to 4 bases, leaving 7 bases not matched to a gene. This CDR3 spans 15 amino acids. The germline V gene has CDR1 MNHEY and CDR2 SVGAGI.

This clonotype has only a few counts. The chain uses TRBV12-3 or TRBV12-4 and TRBJ2-2; D is undetermined. CDR3 length: 14 amino acids. V dropped 7 bases and J dropped 0 bases, with 9 bases sitting between them. The CDR3 here is CASTDVPNTGELFF. In DNA form, the CDR3 reads TGTGCCAGCACGGACGTCCCGAACACCGGGGAGCTGTTTTTT.

This clonotype showed up just a few times. The chain links TRBV25-1 to TRBJ1-1, with D possibly TRBD1 on 6 matching bases. CDR1 is MGHDK and CDR2 is SYGVNS in the germline V gene. Trimming cost V 8 bases and J 8 bases, with 9 bases left between them. The CDR3 is made up of 10 amino acids. CDR3 in amino acids: CASGQGEAFF. The DNA for the CDR3 is TGTGCCAGCGGTCAGGGGGAAGCTTTCTTT.

This clonotype was observed at least ten times. The genes are TRBV11-2 and TRBJ1-1; D remains unclear. The CDR3 is made up of 14 amino acids. Germline CDR1 reads SGHAT; CDR2 reads FQNNGV. The V end was cut by 4 bases, the J end by 4 bases, with 13 bases between. The CDR3 loop reads CASSSRVQLTEAFF. CDR3 in DNA: TGTGCCAGCAGCTCCCGGGTGCAGCTCACTGAAGCTTTCTTT.

The V and J genes are TRBV5-1 and TRBJ2-3, with 12 positions matching TRBD2. The CDR3 runs to 20 residues. Germline values: CDR1 SGHRS, CDR2 YFSETQ. V dropped 4 bases and J dropped 0; count of bases not matched to a gene: 15. The CDR3 protein is CASSPRTSGDLPISTDTQYF. The CDR3 coding sequence is TGCGCCAGCAGCCCCCGGACTAGCGGGGACCTACCGATTAGCACAGATACGCAGTATTTT.

This clonotype was observed many times. This sequence joins TRBV20-1 and TRBJ2-3; the D is unclear. V lost 6 bases, J lost 2 bases, and 12 bases lay in between. The CDR3 covers 13 residues. CDR1 and CDR2 (germline): DFQATT, SNEGSKA (reference sequence). The CDR3 sequence is CSAKRHFTDTQYF. CDR3 in DNA: TGCAGTGCCAAAAGACATTTCACAGATACGCAGTATTTT.

This clonotype was counted many times. The chain links TRBV27 to TRBJ1-1; TRBD1 might be the D (6 bases). This CDR3 contains 14 residues. Germline V gives CDR1 MNHEY, CDR2 SMNVEV (reference sequence). V was trimmed by 6 bases and J by 0 bases, leaving 11 bases between them. The DNA for the CDR3 is TGTGCCAGCAGGGACAGAGCCATGAACACTGAAGCTTTCTTT. Amino acid sequence: CASRDRAMNTEAFF.

This clonotype was found many times. The J gene is TRBJ2-5, the V gene TRBV20-1; no firm D call. Germline assignment: CDR1 DFQATT and CDR2 SNEGSKA (reference sequence). Deletions cut 1 base from V and 4 bases from J, with 13 bases between. There are 14 residues in the CDR3. CDR3 nucleotide sequence: TGCAGTGCTAGAGCCCTGCGGTTCTCAGAGACCCAGTACTTC. Amino acid sequence: CSARALRFSETQYF.

This clonotype was found many times. The genes are TRBV7-2 and TRBJ2-7; D call uncertain. This CDR3 is 13 amino acids long. V was shortened by 5 bases and J by 2 bases, with 10 bases between the two germline ends. Germline CDR1 SGHTA, CDR2 FQGNSA. This CDR3 is CASSPQGTYEQYF. The DNA for the CDR3 is TGTGCCAGCAGCCCCCAAGGTACCTACGAGCAGTACTTC. The entire variable domain, with the rest obtained from reference TRBV7-2 and TRBJ2-7, is as follows: GAGVSQSPSNKVTEKGKDVELRCDPISGHTALYWYRQSLGQGLEFLIYFQGNSAPDKSGLPSDRFSAERTGGSVSTLTIQRTQQEDSAVYLCASSPQGTYEQYFGPGTRLTVT.

This clonotype was seen a few times. The chain employs TRBV7-3 and TRBJ1-2; D not certain. CDR3 length equals 14 residues. The V end was cut by 6 bases, the J end by 3 bases, with 14 bases between. Germline values: CDR1 SGHTA, CDR2 FQGTGA. This chain's CDR3 is CASSPSGGDYGYTF. The CDR3, as DNA: TGTGCCAGCAGTCCATCGGGTGGGGACTATGGCTACACCTTC.

This clonotype was observed a handful of times. The rearrangement uses TRBV7-8 and TRBJ2-7; the match to TRBD1 covers 11 bases. J was trimmed by 3 bases and V by 5 bases; bases with no gene match: 9. This CDR3 has 16 amino acids. The germline gives CDR1 SGHVS, CDR2 FQNEAQ. The CDR3 sequence: CASSPRGDRGIYEQYF. CDR3 DNA sequence: TGTGCCAGCAGCCCTAGGGGGGACAGGGGGATCTACGAGCAGTACTTC.

The rearrangement joins TRBV19 to TRBJ2-1, with 9 bases lining up with TRBD2. Germline loops: CDR1 LNHDA, CDR2 SQIVND (reference sequence). V was clipped by 4 bases and J by 4 bases; unmatched bases: 5. The CDR3 spans 15 residues. This CDR3 is CASSSGGAGYNEQFF. The CDR3 DNA reads TGTGCCAGTAGTAGCGGGGGGGCCGGATACAATGAGCAGTTCTTC.

CDR3 DNA: TGTGCCAGCAGCCGGCCCCTGGGAGCTGCCGGAAACACCATATATTTT. Its translation: CASSRPLGAAGNTIYF. V is TRBV7-6 and J is TRBJ1-3; D gene ambiguous. Trimming took 5 bases from V and 4 from J, leaving 18 bases between them. Looked up from germline, CDR1 is SGHVS and CDR2 is FNYEAQ. CDR3 size: 16 residues.

The table lists this clonotype with a few counts. This chain connects TRBV5-1 to TRBJ2-3, with D perhaps matching TRBD2 (5 bases). This CDR3 has 13 amino acids. The V and J ends lost 5 bases and 2 bases respectively, with 9 bases between them. From germline, CDR1 is SGHRS and CDR2 YFSETQ. This chain's CDR3 is CASRSGFTDTQYF. The DNA for the CDR3 is TGCGCCAGCAGAAGCGGATTCACAGATACGCAGTATTTT. Variable domain in full (rest from reference TRBV5-1 and TRBJ2-3): KAGVTQTPRYLIKTRGQQVTLSCSPISGHRSVSWYQQTPGQGLQFLFEYFSETQRNKGNFPGRFSGRQFSNSRSEMNVSTLELGDSALYLCASRSGFTDTQYFGPGTRLTVL.

This clonotype appeared a few times. This chain connects TRBV10-3 to TRBJ1-5, with unresolved D. The germline V and J ends were trimmed by 8 bases and 0 bases, with 11 bases remaining between them. The CDR3 totals 14 residues. Germline V CDR1 and CDR2: ENHRY, SYGVKD. The CDR3 reads CAISDGISNQPQHF. CDR3 coding DNA: TGTGCCATCTCGGATGGGATTAGCAATCAGCCCCAGCATTTT.

The chain combines TRBV12-3 or TRBV12-4 with TRBJ2-3; no reliable D call. V lost 7 bases, J lost 6 bases, and 17 bases lay in between. The CDR3 runs to 14 residues. The CDR3 sequence: CASTIRARADTQYF. CDR3 sequence (DNA): TGTGCCAGCACCATACGGGCTAGGGCGGATACGCAGTATTTT.

This clonotype was observed many times. The chain has TRBV20-1 and TRBJ1-1; 7 nucleotides line up with TRBD1. The V gene's germline CDR1 is DFQATT and CDR2 SNEGSKA (reference sequence). The CDR3 covers 14 residues. J gave up 3 bases and V 4 bases, and 8 bases lay outside the gene matches. The CDR3 DNA is TGCAGTGCTACCTACAGGGGTACGGACACTGAAGCTTTCTTT. Translating it yields CSATYRGTDTEAFF.

The J gene is TRBJ2-2, the V gene TRBV20-1, with D possibly matching TRBD1 (6 bases). The V and J ends lost 5 bases and 4 bases respectively, with 11 bases between them. The V gene's germline CDR1 is DFQATT and CDR2 SNEGSKA (reference sequence). This CDR3 has 13 residues. The CDR3 spells CSAATGFTGELFF. CDR3 in DNA: TGCAGTGCTGCGACAGGTTTCACCGGGGAGCTGTTTTTT.

CDR3 protein: CSARTSGEDTQYF. The CDR3, as DNA: TGCAGCGCTAGGACTAGCGGGGAAGATACGCAGTATTTT. The chain carries TRBV29-1 and TRBJ2-3; 12 bases match TRBD2. This CDR3 is built from 13 residues. V lost 7 bases to trimming and J lost 5 bases; unmatched junction nucleotides: 4. From germline, CDR1 is SQVTM and CDR2 ANQGSEA.

This chain joins TRBV11-2 and TRBJ1-3, with D unclear. The CDR3 is made up of 17 amino acids. CDR1 and CDR2 from the germline V gene are SGHAT and FQNNGV. Trimming removed 2 bases at V and 3 bases at J, with 17 bases between. This chain's CDR3 is CASSLRPTVRRGNTIYF. The CDR3 region has the DNA TGTGCCAGCAGCTTAAGGCCAACCGTACGCCGTGGAAACACCATATATTTT.

This clonotype has at least ten counts. V gene TRBV2 combines with J gene TRBJ2-1, with D perhaps matching TRBD2 (5 bases). Trimming removed 5 bases from V and 2 bases from J, with 16 bases in between. Germline V gene lookup returns CDR1 SNHLY and CDR2 FYNNEI. There are 16 residues in the CDR3. The DNA of the CDR3 is TGTGCCAGCAGTAAAAGGGCTAGCTTTGCCTACAATGAGCAGTTCTTC. Protein sequence: CASSKRASFAYNEQFF.

This clonotype came up many times. The chain has TRBV10-3 and TRBJ2-7; 7 bases agree with TRBD1. V lost 6 bases, J lost 0 bases, and 5 bases stayed unmatched. This CDR3 has 14 amino acids. The germline V gene encodes CDR1 ENHRY and CDR2 SYGVKD. CDR3 residues: CAISTGTVSYEQYF. For the CDR3, the DNA is TGTGCCATCAGCACCGGGACAGTCTCCTACGAGCAGTACTTC.

The chain joins TRBV20-1 to TRBJ1-5; 8 bases map to TRBD1. With V trimmed by 6 bases and J by 7 bases, 8 bases remained unmatched. CDR1 and CDR2 from the germline V gene are DFQATT and SNEGSKA (reference sequence). The CDR3 length is 13 residues. The CDR3 sequence is CSAMNRGSQPQHF. DNA for the CDR3: TGCAGTGCAATGAACAGGGGGAGCCAGCCCCAGCATTTT.